This passage covers 16 T cell receptor beta chains from one sample sequenced in a study of cytomegalovirus exposure and HLA in healthy donors. The PCR employed 60 Vbeta primers together with 13 Jbeta primers. Profiling relied on immunoSEQ multiplex PCR, and the TCRdb table lists in-frame clones only, not all of them. The sample yields under 200,000 clones, around 85% seen once. Sequencing used PBMCs. The receptors stem from a human donor in good health.

This sequence joins TRBV5-4 and TRBJ2-3; TRBD2 aligns across 11 bases. This CDR3 has 15 residues. Trimming cost V 0 bases and J 7 bases; bases outside gene matches: 4. In germline, CDR1 is SGHNT, CDR2 YYREEE (reference sequence). CDR3 sequence: CASSLELAGAHTQYF. The CDR3 DNA reads TGTGCCAGCAGCTTGGAACTAGCGGGGGCCCATACGCAGTATTTT.

This clone has more than one count but fewer than ten. J is TRBJ2-7 and V is TRBV11-2; a weak D match, TRBD2 (7 bases). This CDR3 is built from 16 residues. Trimming pared 0 bases from V and 0 bases from J, leaving 12 bases between. Germline lookup yields CDR1 SGHAT and CDR2 FQNNGV. For the CDR3, the DNA is TGTGCCAGCAGCTTAGATGGCGGGGGCCTCTCCTACGAGCAGTACTTC. This translates into CASSLDGGGLSYEQYF.

This chain joins TRBV10-3 and TRBJ2-7; D possibly corresponds to TRBD2 (5 bases). V lost 8 bases, J lost 0 bases, and 14 bases lay in between. The CDR3 spans 14 residues. Germline CDR1 reads ENHRY; CDR2 reads SYGVKD. CDR3 DNA sequence: TGTGCCATCCGTACCCTTCGGGGCTCCTACGAGCAGTACTTC. It encodes CAIRTLRGSYEQYF.

This chain uses TRBV19 with TRBJ2-1; D is perhaps TRBD1 (6 bases). The CDR3 runs to 16 residues. The V end was cut by 4 bases, the J end by 4 bases, with 17 bases between. Germline V gene lookup returns CDR1 LNHDA and CDR2 SQIVND (reference sequence). The CDR3 DNA follows: TGTGCCAGTAGTACCCAACAGGGCCTAGGGTACAATGAGCAGTTCTTC. It translates to CASSTQQGLGYNEQFF.

This rearrangement joins TRBV2 to TRBJ2-3; 13 bases agree with TRBD2. The V segment lost 5 bases and the J segment 0 bases; nucleotides outside the gene matches: 5. This CDR3 has 17 amino acids. Looked up from germline, CDR1 is SNHLY and CDR2 is FYNNEI. As DNA, the CDR3 is TGTGCCAGCAGTTCCGGGACTAGCGGGGTTAGCACAGATACGCAGTATTTT. This gives the protein CASSSGTSGVSTDTQYF.

This clone came up once. The gene calls are TRBV27 and TRBJ1-5; a possible D gene is TRBD1 (5 bases). Germline loops: CDR1 MNHEY, CDR2 SMNVEV (reference sequence). The CDR3 runs 15 residues. Between the trimmed V and J ends, which lost 2 bases and 5 bases, there was a span of 13 bases. CDR3 DNA sequence: TGTGCCAGCAGTTTAGAGGGGCGGGGTCATCAGCCCCAGCATTTT. This codes for CASSLEGRGHQPQHF.

The chain is built from TRBV5-6 and TRBJ1-2; 11 bases align to TRBD1. With 2 bases clipped from V and 4 bases from J, the junction kept 7 bases outside the gene matches. The CDR3 has 16 amino acids. Germline CDR1 reads SGHDT; CDR2 reads YYEEEE. The CDR3 nucleotides read TGTGCCAGCAGCTTCTTAGAGGGACAGGGGGGCTATGGCTACACCTTC. Amino acid sequence: CASSFLEGQGGYGYTF.

J is TRBJ1-5 and V is TRBV6-5, with D maybe TRBD1 (5 bases). V lost 6 bases to trimming and J lost 4 bases, with 16 bases between them. Germline values: CDR1 MNHEY, CDR2 SVGAGI. The length of the CDR3 is 15 residues. The CDR3 sequence is CASSSEGGVNQPQHF. CDR3 nucleotides: TGTGCCAGCAGCTCAGAGGGAGGGGTGAATCAGCCCCAGCATTTT.

This clone has more than one count but fewer than ten. The genes are TRBV10-2 and TRBJ1-3, with D tentatively TRBD1 (5 bases). CDR3 size: 16 residues. Trimming took 7 bases from V and 0 from J, leaving 16 bases between them. Germline V CDR1 and CDR2: WSHSY, SAAADI. In DNA, the CDR3 is TGCGCCAGCATTCCTTCGGGACTCACCTCTGGAAACACCATATATTTT. Residues: CASIPSGLTSGNTIYF.

This clone was seen more than once but under ten times. This chain connects TRBV4-1 to TRBJ1-5, with 10 bases identical to TRBD1. The V gene end was trimmed by 1 base and the J gene end by 3 bases; junction bases not matched to a gene: 6. This CDR3 contains 17 residues. Germline loops: CDR1 MGHRA, CDR2 YSYEKL. The CDR3 region has the DNA TGCGCCAGCAGCCAAGGGGGACAGGGGCCACTCAATCAGCCCCAGCATTTT. Translated: CASSQGGQGPLNQPQHF.

This chain connects TRBV6-6 to TRBJ1-2; TRBD1 agrees at 8 bases. The J segment lost 6 bases and the V segment lost 4 bases, leaving 10 bases of the junction unmatched. Germline V CDR1 and CDR2: MNHNY, SVGAGI (reference sequence). The CDR3 runs to 15 residues. CDR3 amino acids: CASSSTLTGEDGYTF. In DNA form, the CDR3 reads TGTGCCAGCAGTTCTACTCTGACAGGGGAGGATGGCTACACCTTC.

This chain connects TRBV6-5 to TRBJ2-1; TRBD2 matches 9 bases. The CDR3 extends over 13 amino acids. The V and J ends lost 1 base and 10 bases, in that order; junction bases with no gene match: 2. Per germline, CDR1 MNHEY and CDR2 SVGAGI. CDR3 coding DNA: TGTGCCAGCAGTTACTGGCTAGCGGGGGAGCAGTTCTTC. Amino acid sequence: CASSYWLAGEQFF.

The rearrangement links TRBV6-5 to TRBJ1-2, with 7 bases identical to TRBD1. Germline CDR1 is MNHEY and CDR2 is SVGAGI. CDR3 length equals 13 residues. With 6 bases clipped from V and 7 bases from J, the junction kept 8 bases outside the gene matches. CDR3 DNA sequence: TGTGCCAGCAGGCCCAGGGGGTTCAGTGGCTACACCTTC. It specifies CASRPRGFSGYTF.

The gene calls are TRBV11-2 and TRBJ2-7; 11 nucleotides align to TRBD2. The germline gives CDR1 SGHAT, CDR2 FQNNGV. The ends lost 2 bases at V and 4 bases at J; junction bases unmatched: 16. The CDR3 is 19 residues long. The CDR3: CASSLLLAGGTAYRYEQYF. CDR3 DNA: TGTGCCAGCAGCTTACTGCTAGCGGGGGGCACAGCCTATAGGTACGAGCAGTACTTC.

This clone has just a few counts. V is TRBV4-2 and J is TRBJ2-7; 11 bases agree with TRBD2. V lost 1 base and J lost 1; bases outside the gene matches: 3. CDR1 LGHNA and CDR2 YNFKEQ come from the germline V gene. The CDR3 sequence is 16 residues long. In DNA, the CDR3 is TGTGCCAGCAGCCAAGGGACTAGCGGGCTGTCCTACGAGCAGTACTTC. It translates to CASSQGTSGLSYEQYF.

This clone was recorded a few times. The V gene is TRBV5-1, the J gene TRBJ1-4, with 9 bases identical to TRBD1. This CDR3 comprises 14 residues. With 4 bases clipped from V and 8 bases from J, the junction kept 6 bases outside the gene matches. Germline assignment: CDR1 SGHRS and CDR2 YFSETQ. CDR3 in amino acids: CASSVAGQGEKLFF. As DNA, the CDR3 is TGCGCCAGCAGCGTCGCCGGACAGGGGGAAAAACTGTTTTTT. Looking up the rest from reference TRBV5-1 and TRBJ1-4 gives the full variable domain: KAGVTQTPRYLIKTRGQQVTLSCSPISGHRSVSWYQQTPGQGLQFLFEYFSETQRNKGNFPGRFSGRQFSNSRSEMNVSTLELGDSALYLCASSVAGQGEKLFFGSGTQLSVL.